The clone carrying this T cell receptor beta chain was counted once. The sample belongs to a study of Ad26.COV2.S vaccination and SARS-CoV-2 variants. TCRdb keeps only in-frame clones here, not all; method: immunoSEQ multiplex PCR. The top ten hold 2% to 3% of the sample, which has fewer than 500,000 clones, about 88% seen once. V shed 4 bases, J shed 2 bases, and the junction held 6 bases outside the gene matches. This CDR3 has 15 amino acids. Germline loops: CDR1 ENHRY, CDR2 SYGVKD. The treatment here: about 20 received Ad26.COV2.S at low or high dose, single or two shots; roughly five received placebo; per-sample allocation not given. Sampling was done on day 63 after the first vaccine or placebo injection.

The chain recombines TRBV10-3 with TRBJ2-5, with 8 nucleotides matching TRBD2. The specimen was peripheral blood, collected in a trial of Ad26.COV2.S vaccine versus placebo. The sequence was collected from a person aged 18-65 years who received the Ad26.COV2.S COVID-19 vaccine or a placebo. The CDR3 spells CAISGGAGGQETQYF. CDR3 DNA sequence: TGTGCCATCAGTGGAGGTGCGGGGGGTCAAGAGACCCAGTACTTC.